The 8 T cell receptor beta chains presented below share a single source sample, sequenced in a study of vaccination effects on CD4 cells after COVID-19. The culture ran for approximately 9 days before CD4+ T cells were isolated. Profiled with immunoSEQ multiplex PCR; TCRdb holds only in-frame clones, not every one. The repertoire holds about 37,000 clones, around 79% seen once, with about 3% in the top ten. The antigens for these receptors are not known. Material: CD4+ T cells from PBMCs cultured without peptide, obtained before COVID-19 vaccination. The receptors here all came from a human donor who received a COVID-19 vaccine.

J is TRBJ2-3 and V is TRBV2; a weak D match, TRBD2 (6 bases). Trimming pared 8 bases from V and 5 bases from J, leaving 17 bases between. The germline V gene has CDR1 SNHLY and CDR2 FYNNEI. CDR3 length equals 14 residues. The CDR3 reads CASGGATRGDTQYF. In DNA form, the CDR3 reads TGTGCCAGCGGGGGTGCGACTAGGGGAGATACGCAGTATTTT.

This clone was recorded a few times. This chain joins TRBV3-1 (or the pseudogene TRBV3-2) and TRBJ1-1; D call uncertain. In germline, CDR1 is LGHDT, CDR2 YNNKEL (reference sequence). The V and J ends lost 2 bases and 0 bases respectively, with 10 bases between them. The CDR3 totals 15 residues. The CDR3 loop reads CASSQYTGLNTEAFF. The CDR3 coding sequence is TGTGCCAGCAGCCAATATACGGGGTTGAACACTGAAGCTTTCTTT.

The chain employs TRBV18 and TRBJ1-6; D not resolved. CDR1 is KGHSH, CDR2 LQKENI, per germline. This CDR3 comprises 15 residues. V was clipped by 2 bases and J by 5 bases, with 10 bases between them. CDR3 sequence: CASSPGQADNSPLHF. CDR3 nucleotide sequence: TGTGCCAGCTCACCAGGGCAGGCCGATAATTCACCCCTCCACTTT.

This clone was seen just once. The V call is TRBV13, the J call TRBJ1-5; D ambiguous. Germline V gene lookup returns CDR1 PRHDT and CDR2 FYEKMQ (reference sequence). V was clipped by 0 bases and J by 7 bases, with 7 bases between them. The CDR3 length is 13 residues. The CDR3 region has the DNA TGTGCCAGCAGCTTAGGTGGGTCCCAGCCCCAGCATTTT. Its translation: CASSLGGSQPQHF.

CDR3 loop: CAISILSGNYNEQFF. In DNA form, the CDR3 reads TGTGCCATCAGTATTTTGAGCGGGAATTACAATGAGCAGTTCTTC. The chain employs TRBV10-3 and TRBJ2-1; 7 nucleotides agree with TRBD2. This CDR3 contains 15 residues. Trimming took 5 bases from V and 4 from J; bases not matched to a gene: 8. Germline V CDR1 and CDR2: ENHRY, SYGVKD.

Only a few counts were recorded for this clone. V is TRBV6-6 and J is TRBJ1-5; 8 nucleotides align to TRBD1. Germline-derived CDR1 and CDR2 are MNHNY and SVGAGI (reference sequence). Trimming cost V 7 bases and J 12 bases; bases outside gene matches: 8. The CDR3 totals 12 residues. CDR3 in DNA: TGTGCCAGCACCGACTTGGGACAGGTCCAGCATTTT. Its translation: CASTDLGQVQHF.

This rearrangement joins TRBV28 to TRBJ2-7; either TRBD1 or TRBD2 may supply D (5 bases each). CDR3 length: 15 residues. V lost 4 bases to trimming and J lost 7 bases, with 20 bases between them. In germline, CDR1 is MDHEN, CDR2 SYDVKM. The CDR3 reads CASSSAGSGQKEQYF. The CDR3 nucleotides read TGTGCCAGCAGTTCCGCAGGGAGCGGCCAAAAGGAGCAGTACTTC. Supplemented by reference TRBV28 and TRBJ2-7, the full variable domain reads DVKVTQSSRYLVKRTGEKVFLECVQDMDHENMFWYRQDPGLGLRLIYFSYDVKMKEKGDIPEGYSVSREKKERFSLILESASTNQTSMYLCASSSAGSGQKEQYFGPGTRLTVT.

The chain uses TRBV20-1 and TRBJ2-7; no clear D gene. The germline V gene encodes CDR1 DFQATT and CDR2 SNEGSKA (reference sequence). The CDR3 runs to 11 residues. Trimming cost V 5 bases and J 1 base, with 6 bases left between them. DNA of the CDR3: TGCAGTGCTCTAAGTTCCTACGAGCAGTACTTC. It encodes CSALSSYEQYF.